This entry concerns a single TCR beta chain. One junction end does not reproduce the germline sequence, and a read error may be involved. The authors' processing: Estimation of nucleated cell counts was performed using reference gene primer amplification. Profiling relied on immunoSEQ multiplex PCR, and the TCRdb table lists in-frame clones only, not all of them. V, J and clone size are taken as reported in that table, and D and trimming were inferred from the DNA itself. The sample has roughly 200,000 clones, about 83% seen once. The CDR3 spans 19 residues. The germline gives CDR1 LNHDA, CDR2 SQIVND (reference sequence). This record comes from a study of blood T cell repertoires in COVID-19. Turning to the study itself: Acute-phase and convalescent COVID-19 samples originated in the United States, Italy and Spain.

The sequencing input was peripheral blood. This receptor was identified in a man aged 35 to 55 with active or convalescent COVID-19. V gene TRBV19 combines with J gene TRBJ1-1, with 7 positions matching TRBD1. CDR3 region: CASSIDSWTGPFTGTETFF. CDR3 coding DNA: TGTGCCAGTAGTATAGACTCCTGGACAGGACCGTTTACGGGGACTGAAACTTTCTTT. Full variable domain (rest looked up from reference TRBV19 and TRBJ1-1): DGGITQSPKYLFRKEGQNVTLSCEQNLNHDAMYWYRQDPGQGLRLIYYSQIVNDFQKGDIAEGYSVSREKKESFPLTVTSAQKNPTAFYLCASSIDSWTGPFTGTETFFGQGTRLTVV.